A selection of T cell receptor beta chains follows, all from one sample in a study of T cells in Graves' hyperthyroidism and ophthalmopathy. TCRdb re-analysed the multiplex PCR reads in MiXCR, keeping a single row per CDR3 protein. This table has some 620,000 distinct CDR3 sequences, 15% to 20% appearing once. Sample: blood. Receptor source: a woman aged 30 to 39 with Graves' hyperthyroidism. Both conserved end residues are trimmed from each CDR3. The order of the fields is clone size, V gene, CDR3 protein. Size is stated for part of the rows, as once, few or many counts, or as a class when the clone is expanded.

clone_size: few; v_call: TRBV15; cdr3_aa: ATSRVGLPGDTQY
clone_size: many; v_call: TRBV30; cdr3_aa: AWTSTRNQPQH
clone_size: few; v_call: TRBV29-1; cdr3_aa: SLLTGSGELF
clone_size: few; v_call: TRBV30; cdr3_aa: AWAPGGRDTQY
clone_size: -; v_call: TRBV5-1; cdr3_aa: ASSLETATDTQY
clone_size: few; v_call: TRBV4-1; cdr3_aa: ASSQTADTEAF
clone_size: -; v_call: TRBV28; cdr3_aa: ASSIGTSDNEQF
clone_size: -; v_call: TRBV7-9; cdr3_aa: ASARESTYEQC
clone_size: few; v_call: TRBV18; cdr3_aa: ASSPYTGASSYEQY
clone_size: -; v_call: TRBV18; cdr3_aa: ASSAGQGRHNEQF
clone_size: few; v_call: TRBV6-1; cdr3_aa: ASRHEQVTGNTIY
clone_size: -; v_call: TRBV6-1; cdr3_aa: ASGPSGTSTDTQY
clone_size: -; v_call: TRBV11-2; cdr3_aa: ASSLNRGPLTGELF
clone_size: many; v_call: TRBV6-1; cdr3_aa: ASTNDRGTHYGYT
clone_size: once; v_call: TRBV13; cdr3_aa: ASSYGDRGLMNTEAF
clone_size: -; v_call: TRBV9; cdr3_aa: ASTEDREGAGNQPQH
clone_size: few; v_call: TRBV20-1; cdr3_aa: SARDDQGGIGETQY
clone_size: many; v_call: TRBV2; cdr3_aa: ASSEVRSGYT
clone_size: few; v_call: TRBV3-1; cdr3_aa: ASSQDPVTDYGYT
clone_size: many; v_call: TRBV9; cdr3_aa: ASSVRASGHQETQY
clone_size: many; v_call: TRBV11-2; cdr3_aa: ASSFRQGLFPTEAF
clone_size: many; v_call: TRBV2; cdr3_aa: ASRLGSAYNEQF
clone_size: many; v_call: TRBV2; cdr3_aa: ASNLQGTGNTIY
clone_size: many; v_call: TRBV6-5; cdr3_aa: ASSYPPVGGSSYEQY
clone_size: -; v_call: TRBV27; cdr3_aa: ASRTEDRADEKLF
clone_size: -; v_call: TRBV7-6; cdr3_aa: ASSYKGGTEAF
clone_size: -; v_call: TRBV5-1; cdr3_aa: ASSLAGSTTNEKLF
clone_size: many; v_call: TRBV20-1; cdr3_aa: SASGGRLEQY
clone_size: -; v_call: TRBV19; cdr3_aa: ASSLPGQPSYNEQF
clone_size: many; v_call: TRBV3-1; cdr3_aa: ASSQGYEQF
clone_size: many; v_call: TRBV30; cdr3_aa: AWSPSGSPDTQY
clone_size: many; v_call: TRBV28; cdr3_aa: ASSFGTSGRGVDYYNEQF
clone_size: few; v_call: TRBV29-1; cdr3_aa: SVRLTWTARNTEAF
clone_size: many; v_call: TRBV27; cdr3_aa: ASSPRGSYEQY
clone_size: many; v_call: TRBV12-3/TRBV12-4; cdr3_aa: ASSFWRELF
clone_size: -; v_call: TRBV29-1; cdr3_aa: SVESRLTYEQY
clone_size: -; v_call: TRBV5-4; cdr3_aa: ASSSYYRAPEAF
clone_size: few; v_call: TRBV10-1; cdr3_aa: ASSEGVGNTEAF
clone_size: few; v_call: TRBV19; cdr3_aa: ASSIGGVDTDTQY
clone_size: many; v_call: TRBV20-1; cdr3_aa: SALQGASEAF
clone_size: many; v_call: TRBV3-1; cdr3_aa: ASSQARDPYNEQF
clone_size: -; v_call: TRBV6-1; cdr3_aa: ASCRGTGHTPTGELF
clone_size: many; v_call: TRBV7-8; cdr3_aa: ASSFVAGTIGNQPQH
clone_size: -; v_call: TRBV24-1; cdr3_aa: ATSEPGQGLVGYT
clone_size: many; v_call: TRBV5-1; cdr3_aa: ASSLTGTGNNEQF
clone_size: many; v_call: TRBV28; cdr3_aa: ASSPDRVGGYT
clone_size: many; v_call: TRBV30; cdr3_aa: AWSRTDLNQPQH
clone_size: -; v_call: TRBV5-1; cdr3_aa: ASSLMGRINEKLF
clone_size: many; v_call: TRBV5-1; cdr3_aa: ASTRGGTSTDTQY
clone_size: -; v_call: TRBV7-7; cdr3_aa: ASSLNGRDEQF
clone_size: -; v_call: TRBV7-3; cdr3_aa: ASAPDGEETQY
clone_size: many; v_call: TRBV6-1; cdr3_aa: ASTPSGGSYNSPLH
clone_size: many; v_call: TRBV2; cdr3_aa: ASNPGDWEGGTYNEQF